The sequence of this T cell receptor (beta chain) was determined in a study of blood T cells in healthy people across ages. Looking at the study overall: About one barcoded beta molecule was captured per two T cells (by template switching).

V was pared by 6 bases and J by 5 bases, with 16 bases between. This CDR3 contains 14 residues. Germline CDR1 is MNHEY and CDR2 is SMNVEV (reference sequence). The study's findings and limits: Long-lived donors exceeded aged donors in naive CD4+ cells and diversity. Unknown CMV status may confound age-related changes in expanded clones.

As for this clonotype: Its antigen remains unknown.

Isolated per sample were at least 6 million PBMCs. Alongside a J-beta primer mix, a sample-barcoded 5' primer served in a second PCR lasting about 7 to 12 cycles. One entry per CDR3 protein, called by TCRdb with MiXCR from the 5' RACE reads. Of 1.5 million to 2 million distinct CDR3 sequences in the sample, roughly 52% were seen once. Specimen: blood. This clonotype was sampled from a woman aged 40 to 50 in good health. The chain uses TRBV27 and TRBJ1-1; the D is unclear. As DNA, the CDR3 is TGTGCCAGCAGCCTACACGCGGGAGGGACTGAAGCTTTCTTT. Translation: CASSLHAGGTEAFF.